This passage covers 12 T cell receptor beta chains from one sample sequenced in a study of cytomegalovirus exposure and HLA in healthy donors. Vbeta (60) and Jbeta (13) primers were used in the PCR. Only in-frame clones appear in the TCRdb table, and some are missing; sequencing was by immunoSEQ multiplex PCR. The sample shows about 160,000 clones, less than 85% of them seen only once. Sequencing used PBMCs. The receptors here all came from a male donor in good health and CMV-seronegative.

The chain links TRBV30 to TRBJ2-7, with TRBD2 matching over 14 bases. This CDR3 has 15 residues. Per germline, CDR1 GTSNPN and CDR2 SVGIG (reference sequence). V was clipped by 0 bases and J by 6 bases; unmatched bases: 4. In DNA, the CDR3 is TGTGCCTGGAGTGTGGGGACTAGCGGGAGAGCCGAGCAGTACTTC. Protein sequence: CAWSVGTSGRAEQYF.

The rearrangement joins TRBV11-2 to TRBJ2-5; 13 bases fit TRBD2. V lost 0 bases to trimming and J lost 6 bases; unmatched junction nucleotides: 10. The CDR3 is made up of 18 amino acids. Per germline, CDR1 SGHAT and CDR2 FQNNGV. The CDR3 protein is CASSLEIPGTSGMKTQYF. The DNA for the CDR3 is TGTGCCAGCAGCTTAGAGATACCCGGGACTAGCGGGATGAAGACCCAGTACTTC. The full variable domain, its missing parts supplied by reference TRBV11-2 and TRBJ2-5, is EAGVAQSPRYKIIEKRQSVAFWCNPISGHATLYWYQQILGQGPKLLIQFQNNGVVDDSQLPKDRFSAERLKGVDSTLKIQPAKLEDSAVYLCASSLEIPGTSGMKTQYFGPGTRLLVL.

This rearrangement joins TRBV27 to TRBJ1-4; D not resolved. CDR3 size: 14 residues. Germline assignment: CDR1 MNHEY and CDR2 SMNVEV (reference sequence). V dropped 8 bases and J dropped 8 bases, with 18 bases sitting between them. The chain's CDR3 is CASGDGRTREKLFF. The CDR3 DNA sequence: TGTGCCAGCGGGGATGGGAGAACTAGGGAAAAACTGTTTTTT.

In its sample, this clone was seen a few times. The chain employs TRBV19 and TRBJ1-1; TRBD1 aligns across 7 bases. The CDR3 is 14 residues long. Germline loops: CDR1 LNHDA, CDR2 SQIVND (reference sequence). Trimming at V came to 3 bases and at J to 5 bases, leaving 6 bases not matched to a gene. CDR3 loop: CASSITGAWTEAFF. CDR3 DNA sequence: TGTGCCAGTAGTATTACAGGGGCTTGGACTGAAGCTTTCTTT.

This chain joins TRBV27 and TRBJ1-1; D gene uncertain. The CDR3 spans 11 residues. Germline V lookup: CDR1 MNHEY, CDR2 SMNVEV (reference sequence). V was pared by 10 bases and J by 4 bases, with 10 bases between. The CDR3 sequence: CATPWATEAFF. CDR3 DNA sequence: TGTGCCACCCCGTGGGCCACTGAAGCTTTCTTT.

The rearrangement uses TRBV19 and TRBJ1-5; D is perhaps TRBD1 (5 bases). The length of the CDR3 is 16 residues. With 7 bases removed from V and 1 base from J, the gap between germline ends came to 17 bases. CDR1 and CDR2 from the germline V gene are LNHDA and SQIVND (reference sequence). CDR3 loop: CASTPWGSLSNQPQHF. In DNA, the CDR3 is TGTGCCAGTACCCCCTGGGGCAGTTTAAGCAATCAGCCCCAGCATTTT.

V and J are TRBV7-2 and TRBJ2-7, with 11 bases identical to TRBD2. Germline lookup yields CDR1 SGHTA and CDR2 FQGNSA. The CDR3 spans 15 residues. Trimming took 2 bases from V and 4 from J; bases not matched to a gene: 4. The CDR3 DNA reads TGTGCCAGCAGCTTATCGGGACTAGCGGAATACGAGCAGTACTTC. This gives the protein CASSLSGLAEYEQYF.

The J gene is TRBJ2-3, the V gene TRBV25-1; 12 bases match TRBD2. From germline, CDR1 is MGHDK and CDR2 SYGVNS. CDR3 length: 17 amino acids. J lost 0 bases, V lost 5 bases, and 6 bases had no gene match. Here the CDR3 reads CASSRWTSGTSTDTQYF. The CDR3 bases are TGTGCCAGCAGTCGATGGACTAGCGGGACAAGCACAGATACGCAGTATTTT.

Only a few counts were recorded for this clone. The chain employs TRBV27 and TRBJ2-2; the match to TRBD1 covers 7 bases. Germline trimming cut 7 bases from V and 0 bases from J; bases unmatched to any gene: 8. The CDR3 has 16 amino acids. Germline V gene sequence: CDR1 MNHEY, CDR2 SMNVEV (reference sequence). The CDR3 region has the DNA TGTGCCAGCACCTTAAGGGGGCCACCGAACACCGGGGAGCTGTTTTTT. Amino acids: CASTLRGPPNTGELFF.

CDR3 sequence reads: CASPGEGGIGYGYTF. DNA of the CDR3: TGTGCCAGCCCCGGGGAAGGGGGCATAGGCTATGGCTACACCTTC. The chain uses TRBV7-9 and TRBJ1-2; 7 bases are shared with TRBD1. V lost 8 bases and J lost 4; bases outside the gene matches: 13. The CDR3 consists of 15 residues. CDR1 and CDR2 from the germline V gene are SEHNR and FQNEAQ (reference sequence).

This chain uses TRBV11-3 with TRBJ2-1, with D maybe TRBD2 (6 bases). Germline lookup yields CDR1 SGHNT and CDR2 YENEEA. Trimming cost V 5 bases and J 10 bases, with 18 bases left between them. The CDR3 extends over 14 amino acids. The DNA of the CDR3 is TGTGCCAGCAGCCCAATGGGAACTAGCCCCGAGCAGTTCTTC. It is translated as CASSPMGTSPEQFF.

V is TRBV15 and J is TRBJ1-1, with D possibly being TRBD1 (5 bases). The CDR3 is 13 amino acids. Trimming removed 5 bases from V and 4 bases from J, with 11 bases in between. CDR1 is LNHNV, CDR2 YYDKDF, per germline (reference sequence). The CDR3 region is CATSGGRSTEAFF. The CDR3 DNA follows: TGTGCCACCAGCGGGGGGAGGAGCACTGAAGCTTTCTTT.